This T cell receptor (beta chain) was sequenced during a study of blood T cells in healthy people across ages. Overall study findings and caveats: The long-lived group displayed more naive CD4+ cells, plus higher diversity, than the aged donors did.

The length of the CDR3 is 13 residues. V lost 7 bases and J 2 bases, leaving 12 bases between the germline ends. In germline, CDR1 is ENHRY, CDR2 SYGVKD. The authors ran a second PCR of about 6 to 11 cycles using a sample-barcoded 5' primer and a J-beta primer mix. TCRdb used MiXCR to reprocess the 5' RACE reads, holding one entry per CDR3 protein. The sample comprises 850,000 to 1,100,000 distinct CDR3 sequences, more than 30% of which are singletons, and 13% rests with the top ten. This clonotype was seen a single time. Its target is unknown. With a much larger clone just one base away, this may be a read error.

The sequenced material came from blood. This TCR was sampled from a young man in good health. V usage is TRBV10-3 and J usage is TRBJ2-7; the D gene is possibly TRBD2 (6 bases). CDR3 in DNA: TGTGCCATCACCAGGGAGGCGGCCTACGAGCAGTACTTC. It specifies CAITREAAYEQYF.